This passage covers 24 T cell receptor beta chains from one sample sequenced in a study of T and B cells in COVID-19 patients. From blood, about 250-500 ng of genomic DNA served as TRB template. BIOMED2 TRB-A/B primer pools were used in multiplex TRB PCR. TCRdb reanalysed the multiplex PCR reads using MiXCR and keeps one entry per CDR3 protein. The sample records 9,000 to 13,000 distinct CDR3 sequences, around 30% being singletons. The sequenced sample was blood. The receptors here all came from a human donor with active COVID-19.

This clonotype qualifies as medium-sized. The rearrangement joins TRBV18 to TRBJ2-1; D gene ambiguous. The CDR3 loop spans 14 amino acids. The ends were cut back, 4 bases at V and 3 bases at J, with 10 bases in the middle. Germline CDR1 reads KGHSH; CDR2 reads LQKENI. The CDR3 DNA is TGTGCCAGCTCACGGATTACAAGCTACAATGAGCAGTTCTTC. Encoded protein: CASSRITSYNEQFF.

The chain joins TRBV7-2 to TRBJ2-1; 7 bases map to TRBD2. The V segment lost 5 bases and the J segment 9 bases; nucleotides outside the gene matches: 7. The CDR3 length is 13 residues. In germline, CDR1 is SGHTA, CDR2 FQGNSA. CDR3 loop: CASSPGEGPEQFF. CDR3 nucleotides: TGTGCCAGCAGCCCGGGGGAGGGGCCTGAGCAGTTCTTC.

CDR3 coding DNA: TGCAGTGCTCCGCGGCGATCGACAGGGAACTATGGCTACACCTTC. It is translated as CSAPRRSTGNYGYTF. The chain combines TRBV20-1 with TRBJ1-2; the match to TRBD1 covers 7 bases. Per germline, CDR1 DFQATT and CDR2 SNEGSKA (reference sequence). The ends lost 5 bases at V and 2 bases at J; junction bases unmatched: 11. The CDR3 totals 15 residues.

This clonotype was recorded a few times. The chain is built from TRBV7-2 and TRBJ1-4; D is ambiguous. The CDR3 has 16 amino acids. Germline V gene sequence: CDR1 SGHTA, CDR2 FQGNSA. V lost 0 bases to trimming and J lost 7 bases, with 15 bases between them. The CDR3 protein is CASSLAAPSTGEKLFF. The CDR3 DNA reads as TGTGCCAGCAGCTTAGCGGCCCCCTCGACGGGTGAAAAACTGTTTTTT. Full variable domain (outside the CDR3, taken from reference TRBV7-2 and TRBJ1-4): GAGVSQSPSNKVTEKGKDVELRCDPISGHTALYWYRQSLGQGLEFLIYFQGNSAPDKSGLPSDRFSAERTGGSVSTLTIQRTQQEDSAVYLCASSLAAPSTGEKLFFGSGTQLSVL.

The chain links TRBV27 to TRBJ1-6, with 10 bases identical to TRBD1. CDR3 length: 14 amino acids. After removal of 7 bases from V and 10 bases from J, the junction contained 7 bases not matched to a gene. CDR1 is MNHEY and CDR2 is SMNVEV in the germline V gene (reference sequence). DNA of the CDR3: TGTGCCAGCAAGAGGACAGGGGGAAGGTCACCCCTCCACTTT. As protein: CASKRTGGRSPLHF.

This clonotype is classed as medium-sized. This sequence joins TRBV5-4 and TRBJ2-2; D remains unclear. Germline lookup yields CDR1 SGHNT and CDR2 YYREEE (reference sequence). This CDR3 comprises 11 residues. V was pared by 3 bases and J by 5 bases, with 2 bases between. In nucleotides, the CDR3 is TGTGCCAGCAGCTCGACCGGGGAGCTGTTTTTT. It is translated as CASSSTGELFF.

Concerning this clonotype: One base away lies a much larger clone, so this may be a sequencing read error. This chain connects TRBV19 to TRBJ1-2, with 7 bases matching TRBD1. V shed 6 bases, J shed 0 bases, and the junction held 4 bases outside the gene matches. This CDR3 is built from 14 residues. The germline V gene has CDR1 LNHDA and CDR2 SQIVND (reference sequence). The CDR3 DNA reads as TGTGCCAGTAGACGGGACAGCTCTAACTATGGCTACACCTTC. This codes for CASRRDSSNYGYTF.

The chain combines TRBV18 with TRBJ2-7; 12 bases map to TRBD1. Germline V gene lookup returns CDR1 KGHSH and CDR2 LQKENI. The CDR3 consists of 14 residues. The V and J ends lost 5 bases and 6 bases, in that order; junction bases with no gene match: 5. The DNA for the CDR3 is TGTGCCAGCTCAAGCCGGGACAGGGGGCTCGAGCAGTACTTC. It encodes CASSSRDRGLEQYF.

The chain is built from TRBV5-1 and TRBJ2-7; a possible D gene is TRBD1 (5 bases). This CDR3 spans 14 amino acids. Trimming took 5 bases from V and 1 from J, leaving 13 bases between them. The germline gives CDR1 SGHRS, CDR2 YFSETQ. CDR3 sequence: CASSLQGRSYEQYF. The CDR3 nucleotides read TGCGCCAGCAGTCTTCAGGGAAGATCCTACGAGCAGTACTTC.

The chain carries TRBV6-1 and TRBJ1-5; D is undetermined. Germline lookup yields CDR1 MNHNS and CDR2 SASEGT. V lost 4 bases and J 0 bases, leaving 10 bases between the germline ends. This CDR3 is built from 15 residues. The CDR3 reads CASSASPYSNQPQHF. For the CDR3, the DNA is TGTGCCAGCAGTGCATCCCCTTATAGCAATCAGCCCCAGCATTTT.

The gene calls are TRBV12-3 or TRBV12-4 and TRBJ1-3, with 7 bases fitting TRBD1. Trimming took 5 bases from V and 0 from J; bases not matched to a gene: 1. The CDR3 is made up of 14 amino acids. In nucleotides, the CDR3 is TGTGCCAGCAGTGACAGGGTCTCTGGAAACACCATATATTTT. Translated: CASSDRVSGNTIYF.

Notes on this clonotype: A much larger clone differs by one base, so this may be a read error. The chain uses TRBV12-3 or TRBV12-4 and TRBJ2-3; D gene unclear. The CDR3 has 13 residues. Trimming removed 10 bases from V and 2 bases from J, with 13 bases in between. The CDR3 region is CAINQVITDTQYF. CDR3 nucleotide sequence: TGTGCCATCAATCAGGTGATCACAGATACGCAGTATTTT.

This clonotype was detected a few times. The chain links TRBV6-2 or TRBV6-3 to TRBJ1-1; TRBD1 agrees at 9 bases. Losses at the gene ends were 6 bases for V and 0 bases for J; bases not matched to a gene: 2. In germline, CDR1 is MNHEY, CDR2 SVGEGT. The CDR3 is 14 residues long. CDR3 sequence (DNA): TGTGCCAGCAGCCGGGACAGGGTGAACACTGAAGCTTTCTTT. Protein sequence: CASSRDRVNTEAFF.

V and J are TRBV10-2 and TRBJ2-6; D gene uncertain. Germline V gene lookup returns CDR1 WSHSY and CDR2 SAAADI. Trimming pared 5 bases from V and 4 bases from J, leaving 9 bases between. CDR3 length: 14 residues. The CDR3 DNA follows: TGCGCCAGCAGTAGAGGAGCCGGGGCCAACGTCCTGACTTTC. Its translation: CASSRGAGANVLTF.

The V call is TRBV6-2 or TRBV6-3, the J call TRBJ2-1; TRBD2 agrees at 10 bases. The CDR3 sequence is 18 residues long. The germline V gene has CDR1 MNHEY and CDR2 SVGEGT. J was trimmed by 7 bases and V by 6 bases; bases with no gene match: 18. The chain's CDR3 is CASSLGPQSGGAVNEQFF. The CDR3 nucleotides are TGTGCCAGCAGCCTTGGTCCCCAAAGCGGGGGGGCGGTGAATGAGCAGTTCTTC.

DNA for the CDR3: TGTGCCAGCAGCCCACGGACAGGGCAGACCTATGGCTACACCTTC. Its protein product is CASSPRTGQTYGYTF. The chain joins TRBV5-5 to TRBJ1-2, with 8 bases matching TRBD1. The CDR3 length is 15 residues. The J segment lost 4 bases and the V segment lost 4 bases, leaving 9 bases of the junction unmatched. CDR1 is SGHKS, CDR2 YYEKEE, per germline (reference sequence).

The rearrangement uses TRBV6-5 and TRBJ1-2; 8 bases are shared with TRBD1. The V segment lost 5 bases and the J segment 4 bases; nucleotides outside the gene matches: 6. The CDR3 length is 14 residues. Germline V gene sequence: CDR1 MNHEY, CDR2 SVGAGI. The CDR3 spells CASSTRDRSYGYTF. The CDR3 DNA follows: TGTGCCAGCAGTACCAGGGACAGGAGCTATGGCTACACCTTC.

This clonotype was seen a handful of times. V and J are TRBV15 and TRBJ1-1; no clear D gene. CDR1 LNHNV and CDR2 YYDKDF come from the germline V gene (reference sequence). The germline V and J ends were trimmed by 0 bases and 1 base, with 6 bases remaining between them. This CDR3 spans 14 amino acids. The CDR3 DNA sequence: TGTGCCACCAGCAGAGATCGGGGGAACACTGAAGCTTTCTTT. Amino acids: CATSRDRGNTEAFF.

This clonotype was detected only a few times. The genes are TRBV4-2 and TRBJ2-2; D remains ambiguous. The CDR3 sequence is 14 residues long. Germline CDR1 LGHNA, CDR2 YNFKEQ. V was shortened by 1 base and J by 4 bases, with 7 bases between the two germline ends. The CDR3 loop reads CASSQAGATGELFF. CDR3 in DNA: TGTGCCAGCAGCCAAGCTGGAGCCACCGGGGAGCTGTTTTTT.

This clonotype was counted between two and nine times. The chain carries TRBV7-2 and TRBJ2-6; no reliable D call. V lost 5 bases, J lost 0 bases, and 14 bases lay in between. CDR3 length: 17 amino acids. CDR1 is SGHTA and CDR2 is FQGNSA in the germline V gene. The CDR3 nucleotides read TGTGCCAGCAGCCAAGAGGCCAACCCCTCTGGGGCCAACGTCCTGACTTTC. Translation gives CASSQEANPSGANVLTF. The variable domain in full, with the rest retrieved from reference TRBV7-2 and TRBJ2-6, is GAGVSQSPSNKVTEKGKDVELRCDPISGHTALYWYRQSLGQGLEFLIYFQGNSAPDKSGLPSDRFSAERTGGSVSTLTIQRTQQEDSAVYLCASSQEANPSGANVLTFGAGSRLTVL.

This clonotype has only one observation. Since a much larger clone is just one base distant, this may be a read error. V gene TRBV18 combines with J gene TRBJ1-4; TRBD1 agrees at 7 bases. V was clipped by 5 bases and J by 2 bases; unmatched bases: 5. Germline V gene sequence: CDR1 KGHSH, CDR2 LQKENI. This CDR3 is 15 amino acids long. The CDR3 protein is CASSAVQGTNEKLFF. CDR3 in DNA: TGTGCCAGCTCAGCAGTACAGGGGACTAATGAAAAACTGTTTTTT.

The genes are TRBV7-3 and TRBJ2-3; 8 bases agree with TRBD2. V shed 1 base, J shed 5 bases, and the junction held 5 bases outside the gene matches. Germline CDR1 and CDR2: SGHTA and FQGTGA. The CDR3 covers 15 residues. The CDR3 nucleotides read TGTGCCAGCAGCTTAATGCCAGCGGGGGTAGATACGCAGTATTTT. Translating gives CASSLMPAGVDTQYF.

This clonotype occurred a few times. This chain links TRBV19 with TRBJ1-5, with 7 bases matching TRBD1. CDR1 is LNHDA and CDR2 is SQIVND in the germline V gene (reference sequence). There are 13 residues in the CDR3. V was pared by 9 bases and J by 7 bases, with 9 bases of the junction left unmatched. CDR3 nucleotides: TGTGCCAGCACCCCGACAGGGTACCAGCCCCAGCATTTT. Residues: CASTPTGYQPQHF.

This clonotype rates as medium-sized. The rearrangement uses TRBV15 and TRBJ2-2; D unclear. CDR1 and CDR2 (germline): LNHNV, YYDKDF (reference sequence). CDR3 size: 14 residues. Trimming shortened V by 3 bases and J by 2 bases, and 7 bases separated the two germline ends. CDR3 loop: CATSRTGNTGELFF. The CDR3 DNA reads TGTGCCACCAGCAGGACCGGTAACACCGGGGAGCTGTTTTTT.